The clone carrying this T cell receptor beta chain has a single count. Its antigen is as yet unknown. Use of 60 Vbeta and 13 Jbeta primers characterized the PCR. The repertoire was sequenced with immunoSEQ multiplex PCR; TCRdb's copy has only in-frame clones and lacks some. The table shows around 180,000 clones, with 80% to 90% occurring only once. The data stem from a study of cytomegalovirus exposure and HLA in healthy donors. Study-level findings and limits: Analysis was performed later, and it showed HLA-associated TCR beta chains to be more clonally expanded than equally common others. Because they were indistinguishable, some V segments, including TRBV6-2 and TRBV6-3, were excluded.

The CDR3 sequence is 14 residues long. Trimming cost V 4 bases and J 3 bases, with 13 bases left between them. The germline CDR1 and CDR2 sequences are MNHEY and SMNVEV (reference sequence). The source material was PBMCs. The chain employs TRBV27 and TRBJ2-7, with D perhaps TRBD2 (6 bases). The receptor was isolated from a male donor in good health and CMV-seronegative. The CDR3 here is CASSSTSLLYEQYF. For the CDR3, the DNA is TGTGCCAGCAGTTCGACTAGTTTGCTCTACGAGCAGTACTTC.